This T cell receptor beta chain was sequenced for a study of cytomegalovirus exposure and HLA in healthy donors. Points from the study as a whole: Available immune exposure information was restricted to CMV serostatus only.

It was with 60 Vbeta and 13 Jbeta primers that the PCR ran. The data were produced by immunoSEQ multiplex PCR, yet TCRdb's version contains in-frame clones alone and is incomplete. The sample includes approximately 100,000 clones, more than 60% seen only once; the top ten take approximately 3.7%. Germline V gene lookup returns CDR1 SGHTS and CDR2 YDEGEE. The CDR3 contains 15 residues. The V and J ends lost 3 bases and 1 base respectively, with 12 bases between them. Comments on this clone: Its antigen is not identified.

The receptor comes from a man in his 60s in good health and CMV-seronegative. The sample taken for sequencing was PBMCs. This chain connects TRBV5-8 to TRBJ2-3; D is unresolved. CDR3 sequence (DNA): TGTGCCAGCAGCTGGCTCCAGGCCGGCACAGATACGCAGTATTTT. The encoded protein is CASSWLQAGTDTQYF.